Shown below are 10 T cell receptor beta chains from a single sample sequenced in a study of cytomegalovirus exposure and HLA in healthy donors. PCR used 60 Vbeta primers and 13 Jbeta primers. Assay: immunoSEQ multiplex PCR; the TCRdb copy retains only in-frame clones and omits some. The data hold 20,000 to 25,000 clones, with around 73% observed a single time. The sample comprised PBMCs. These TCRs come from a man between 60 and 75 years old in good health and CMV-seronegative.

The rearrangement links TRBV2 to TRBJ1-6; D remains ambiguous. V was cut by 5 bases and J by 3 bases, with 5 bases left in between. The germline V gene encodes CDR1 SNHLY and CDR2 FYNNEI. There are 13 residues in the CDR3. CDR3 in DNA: TGTGCCAGCAGTTCTCTCTATAATTCACCCCTCCACTTT. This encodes CASSSLYNSPLHF.

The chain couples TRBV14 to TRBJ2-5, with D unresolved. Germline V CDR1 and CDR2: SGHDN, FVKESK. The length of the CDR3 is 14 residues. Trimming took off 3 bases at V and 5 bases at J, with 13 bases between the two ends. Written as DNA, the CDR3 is TGTGCCAGCAGCCATCACAGACCCTGGGAGACCCAGTACTTC. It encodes CASSHHRPWETQYF.

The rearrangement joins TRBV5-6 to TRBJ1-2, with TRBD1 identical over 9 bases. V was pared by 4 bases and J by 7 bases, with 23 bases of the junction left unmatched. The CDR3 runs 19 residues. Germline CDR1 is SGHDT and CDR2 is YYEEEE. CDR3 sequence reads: CASSRDRVGFKGYFGGYTF. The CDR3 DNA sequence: TGTGCCAGCAGCCGGGACAGGGTGGGCTTTAAGGGCTATTTCGGTGGCTACACCTTC.

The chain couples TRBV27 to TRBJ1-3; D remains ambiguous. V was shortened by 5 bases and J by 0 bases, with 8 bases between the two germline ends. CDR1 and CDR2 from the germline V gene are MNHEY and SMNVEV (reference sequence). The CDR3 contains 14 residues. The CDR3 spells CASSPGSSGNTIYF. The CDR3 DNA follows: TGTGCCAGCAGTCCCGGGAGCTCTGGAAACACCATATATTTT.

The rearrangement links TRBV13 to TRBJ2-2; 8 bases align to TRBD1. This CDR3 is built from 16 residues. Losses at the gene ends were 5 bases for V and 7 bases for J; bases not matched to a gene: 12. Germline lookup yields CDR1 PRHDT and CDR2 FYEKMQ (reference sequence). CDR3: CASSLKPSGQGGELFF. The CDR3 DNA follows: TGTGCCAGCAGCCTAAAGCCCAGTGGACAGGGCGGGGAGCTGTTTTTT.

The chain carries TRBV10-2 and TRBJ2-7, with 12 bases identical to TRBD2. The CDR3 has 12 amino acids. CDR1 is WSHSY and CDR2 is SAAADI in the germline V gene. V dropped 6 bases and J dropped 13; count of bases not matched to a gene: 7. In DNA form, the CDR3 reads TGCGCCAGCAGGGACCCACTAGCGGGGGGCTACTTC. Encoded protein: CASRDPLAGGYF.

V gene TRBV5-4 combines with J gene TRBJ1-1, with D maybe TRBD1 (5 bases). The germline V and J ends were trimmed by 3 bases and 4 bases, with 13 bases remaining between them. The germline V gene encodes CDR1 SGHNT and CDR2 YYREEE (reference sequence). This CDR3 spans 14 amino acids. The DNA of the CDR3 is TGTGCCAGCAGCTCCCCTCACAGGCCCACTGAAGCTTTCTTT. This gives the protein CASSSPHRPTEAFF.

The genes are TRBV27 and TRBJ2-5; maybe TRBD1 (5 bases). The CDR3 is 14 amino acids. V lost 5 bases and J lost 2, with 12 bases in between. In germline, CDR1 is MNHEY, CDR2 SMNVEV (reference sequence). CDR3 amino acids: CASSPGFGQETQYF. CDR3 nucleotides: TGTGCCAGCAGTCCAGGGTTTGGGCAAGAGACCCAGTACTTC.

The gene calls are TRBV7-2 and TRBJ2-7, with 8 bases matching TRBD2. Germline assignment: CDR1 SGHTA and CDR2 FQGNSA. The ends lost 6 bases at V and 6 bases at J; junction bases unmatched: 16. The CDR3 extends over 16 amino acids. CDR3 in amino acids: CASSPPSGRALGEQYF. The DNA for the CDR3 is TGTGCCAGCAGTCCCCCTTCCGGGAGGGCCCTCGGCGAGCAGTACTTC.

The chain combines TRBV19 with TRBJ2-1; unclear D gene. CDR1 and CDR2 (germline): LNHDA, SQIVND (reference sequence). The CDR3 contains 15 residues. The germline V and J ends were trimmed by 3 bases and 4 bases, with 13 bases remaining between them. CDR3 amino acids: CASSIMSDGYNEQFF. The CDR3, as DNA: TGTGCCAGTAGTATTATGAGCGACGGGTACAATGAGCAGTTCTTC.